The 11 T cell receptor beta chains presented below share a single source sample, sequenced in a study of blood T cell repertoires in COVID-19. Repertoires were generated with immunoSEQ multiplex PCR, while TCRdb's copy carries only in-frame clones and drops some. The table lists a few hundred thousand clones, about 92% of them singletons. The source material was PBMCs or T cells enriched from blood (not recorded which). All receptors come from a woman in her twenties or thirties who had recovered from COVID-19.

The V call is TRBV6-1, the J call TRBJ1-5; 7 bases map to TRBD1. The CDR3 is made up of 16 amino acids. V dropped 1 base and J dropped 0; count of bases not matched to a gene: 3. CDR1 is MNHNS and CDR2 is SASEGT in the germline V gene. The CDR3 DNA is TGTGCCAGCAGTGAAGGGACAGGTTATAGCAATCAGCCCCAGCATTTT. Its translation: CASSEGTGYSNQPQHF.

The chain links TRBV28 to TRBJ1-2; no reliable D call. Germline V gene lookup returns CDR1 MDHEN and CDR2 SYDVKM. The germline V and J ends were trimmed by 7 bases and 0 bases, with 12 bases remaining between them. The CDR3 spans 14 residues. CDR3 nucleotides: TGTGCCAGCACCCTACCGGGAGCTAACTATGGCTACACCTTC. It encodes CASTLPGANYGYTF.

This CDR3 reads CASSFTRATEAFF. As DNA, the CDR3 is TGTGCCAGCAGCTTCACCAGGGCCACTGAAGCTTTCTTT. The V gene is TRBV7-9, the J gene TRBJ1-1, with a tentative D call TRBD1 (5 bases). V lost 3 bases and J lost 4, with 9 bases in between. This CDR3 is 13 amino acids long. Per germline, CDR1 SEHNR and CDR2 FQNEAQ (reference sequence).

The CDR3 loop is CATFRGTGELFF. The CDR3 bases are TGTGCTACATTTAGGGGCACCGGGGAGCTGTTTTTT. The chain is built from TRBV7-7 and TRBJ2-2, with a weak D call TRBD1 (5 bases). The germline gives CDR1 SSHAT, CDR2 FNYEAQ (reference sequence). This CDR3 has 12 amino acids.

This clone was detected once. J is TRBJ2-7 and V is TRBV11-3; 11 bases fit TRBD1. J lost 3 bases, V lost 6 bases, and 10 bases had no gene match. CDR3 length equals 16 residues. Germline CDR1 is SGHNT and CDR2 is YENEEA. The DNA of the CDR3 is TGTGCCAGCAGTTTACTCGGGACAGGGGGATTCTACGAGCAGTACTTC. Residues: CASSLLGTGGFYEQYF.

The chain uses TRBV20-1 and TRBJ2-7; D might be TRBD1 (6 bases). The CDR3 is 11 amino acids. V lost 4 bases to trimming and J lost 6 bases, with 10 bases between them. CDR1 DFQATT and CDR2 SNEGSKA come from the germline V gene (reference sequence). The CDR3 DNA is TGCAGTGCTAACGGACAGACCGAGCAGTACTTC. This sequence encodes CSANGQTEQYF.

The V and J genes are TRBV19 and TRBJ2-7, with a tentative D call TRBD2 (5 bases). The V end lost 5 bases, the J end lost 2 bases, and 13 bases lay between the germline ends. CDR1 is LNHDA and CDR2 is SQIVND in the germline V gene (reference sequence). The CDR3 contains 14 residues. The CDR3 DNA reads TGTGCCAGTAGTCCGACGGGAACGGCCTACGAGCAGTACTTC. The encoded protein is CASSPTGTAYEQYF.

This chain joins TRBV4-1 and TRBJ1-5; D possibly corresponds to TRBD1 (6 bases). Trimming took off 4 bases at V and 3 bases at J, with 13 bases between the two ends. The CDR3 contains 15 residues. Germline assignment: CDR1 MGHRA and CDR2 YSYEKL. The CDR3 sequence is CASSPVTGYNQPQHF. DNA of the CDR3: TGCGCCAGCAGCCCCGTGACAGGATACAATCAGCCCCAGCATTTT.

This clone was counted many times. Within the sample, other DNA sequences also encode this same CDR3. The chain has TRBV7-9 and TRBJ2-2; 9 bases match TRBD1. CDR1 is SEHNR and CDR2 is FQNEAQ in the germline V gene (reference sequence). The CDR3 runs 15 residues. V shed 3 bases and J 1 base; nucleotides not matched to a gene: 0. CDR3 region: CASSLGQGNTGELFF. In DNA form, the CDR3 reads TGTGCCAGCAGCTTGGGACAGGGGAACACCGGGGAGCTGTTTTTT.

The chain couples TRBV2 to TRBJ1-6; 8 nucleotides align to TRBD1. The length of the CDR3 is 17 residues. V lost 5 bases, J lost 10 bases, and 16 bases stayed unmatched. Germline assignment: CDR1 SNHLY and CDR2 FYNNEI. This CDR3 reads CASSSGPTGQGSSPLHF. The CDR3 nucleotides read TGTGCCAGCAGTTCCGGACCTACCGGACAGGGCAGCTCACCCCTCCACTTT.

The chain uses TRBV11-2 and TRBJ1-1; TRBD1 matches 9 bases. The germline V gene encodes CDR1 SGHAT and CDR2 FQNNGV. This CDR3 region has 12 residues. The ends lost 5 bases at V and 10 bases at J; junction bases unmatched: 5. CDR3 coding DNA: TGTGCCAGCAGCCAACAGGGGGCAGCAGCTTTCTTT. It codes for CASSQQGAAAFF.